These 31 T cell receptor beta chains came from one sample sequenced in a study of T cell repertoires in cytomegalovirus infection. One entry per CDR3 protein, called by TCRdb with MiXCR from the reads. The sample contains more than 150,000 distinct CDR3 sequences, roughly 20% of which appear only once. Sequences were obtained from PBMCs. These receptors were taken from a human donor in good health (CMV status not recorded). Some clones in this sample may be carry-over from other donors' samples.

This clonotype was picked up many times. The chain is built from TRBV7-2 and TRBJ2-1, with 7 bases that match TRBD2. This CDR3 has 17 amino acids. The germline V gene has CDR1 SGHTA and CDR2 FQGNSA. Trimming removed 1 base from V and 5 bases from J; junction bases left unmatched: 11. CDR3 in amino acids: CASSLVSVTSANNEQFF. CDR3 nucleotides: TGTGCCAGCAGCTTAGTTAGTGTCACTAGCGCTAACAATGAGCAGTTCTTC.

This chain joins TRBV2 and TRBJ1-5; D is uncertain. Trimming cost V 2 bases and J 5 bases, with 7 bases left between them. CDR1 is SNHLY, CDR2 FYNNEI, per germline. The CDR3 sequence is 13 residues long. CDR3 loop: CASSEREYQPQHF. The CDR3 coding sequence is TGTGCCAGCAGTGAAAGGGAATATCAGCCCCAGCATTTT.

The sample holds a few counts of this clonotype. The V call is TRBV6-5, the J call TRBJ2-1, with 7 nucleotides matching TRBD1. Trimming cost V 0 bases and J 5 bases; bases outside gene matches: 1. CDR1 and CDR2 from the germline V gene are MNHEY and SVGAGI. The CDR3 contains 14 residues. The CDR3 is CASSYSGTDNEQFF. CDR3 coding DNA: TGTGCCAGCAGTTACTCCGGGACAGACAATGAGCAGTTCTTC.

This chain joins TRBV6-6 and TRBJ2-7; TRBD1 matches 11 bases. The CDR3 runs 15 residues. CDR1 and CDR2 (germline): MNHNY, SVGAGI (reference sequence). V was pared by 2 bases and J by 3 bases, with 3 bases of the junction left unmatched. The CDR3 coding sequence is TGTGCCAGCAGTTACGGCGGGACAGGGGGCTACGAGCAGTACTTC. Translation: CASSYGGTGGYEQYF.

This clonotype appeared many times. The V gene is TRBV7-2, the J gene TRBJ2-4; D is undetermined. The CDR3 is 18 residues long. Trimming shortened V by 5 bases and J by 0 bases, and 20 bases separated the two germline ends. Looked up from germline, CDR1 is SGHTA and CDR2 is FQGNSA. The CDR3 nucleotides read TGTGCCAGCAGCCCGATCGGCGGTGGCATATTAGCCAAAAACATTCAGTACTTC. Translated, it gives CASSPIGGGILAKNIQYF.

V usage is TRBV30 and J usage is TRBJ2-6; D remains ambiguous. The germline gives CDR1 GTSNPN, CDR2 SVGIG (reference sequence). This CDR3 is 13 amino acids long. Trimming stripped 4 bases from V and 1 base from J, with 5 bases between. The CDR3: CAWTTSGANVLTF. CDR3 coding DNA: TGTGCCTGGACAACTTCTGGGGCCAACGTCCTGACTTTC.

In its sample, this clonotype was seen many times. The gene calls are TRBV7-2 and TRBJ1-2; 7 bases are a match to TRBD1. The CDR3 length is 14 residues. V lost 5 bases to trimming and J lost 5 bases; unmatched junction nucleotides: 8. CDR1 is SGHTA, CDR2 FQGNSA, per germline. CDR3 amino acids: CASSPTGYEYGYTF. In nucleotides, the CDR3 is TGTGCCAGCAGCCCGACAGGGTATGAATATGGCTACACCTTC.

V gene TRBV7-2 combines with J gene TRBJ2-7; TRBD1 aligns across 11 bases. This CDR3 is 16 amino acids long. V gave up 1 base and J gave up 3 bases; unmatched junction bases: 5. Germline loops: CDR1 SGHTA, CDR2 FQGNSA. The CDR3 DNA is TGTGCCAGCAGCTTAGGGGGGACAGGGGGTAACTACGAGCAGTACTTC. Residues: CASSLGGTGGNYEQYF. Based on the CDR3 plus reference TRBV7-2 and TRBJ2-7, the full variable domain is GAGVSQSPSNKVTEKGKDVELRCDPISGHTALYWYRQSLGQGLEFLIYFQGNSAPDKSGLPSDRFSAERTGGSVSTLTIQRTQQEDSAVYLCASSLGGTGGNYEQYFGPGTRLTVT.

In its sample, this clonotype was seen a few times. The V gene is TRBV3-1, the J gene TRBJ2-1; 14 bases map to TRBD2. CDR3 length equals 15 residues. With V trimmed by 6 bases and J by 8 bases, 6 bases remained unmatched. Per germline, CDR1 LGHDT and CDR2 YNNKEL (reference sequence). The CDR3 nucleotides are TGTGCCAGCAGGGGGGGGACTAGCGGGAGCTATGAGCAGTTCTTC. Translating gives CASRGGTSGSYEQFF.

The chain's CDR3 is CASSQFQGRDSYNEQFF. The CDR3, as DNA: TGCGCCAGCAGCCAATTTCAGGGGCGCGACTCCTACAATGAGCAGTTCTTC. V gene TRBV4-1 combines with J gene TRBJ2-1; possibly TRBD1 for D (6 bases). This CDR3 region has 17 residues. Looked up from germline, CDR1 is MGHRA and CDR2 is YSYEKL. With 2 bases removed from V and 0 bases from J, the gap between germline ends came to 14 bases.

This clonotype was picked up many times. CDR3 DNA: TGTGCCAGCAGCTTACGTTCGGGGGGCGGCACAGATACGCAGTATTTT. This translates into CASSLRSGGGTDTQYF. V and J are TRBV7-2 and TRBJ2-3, with D possibly being TRBD2 (7 bases). The length of the CDR3 is 16 residues. Germline CDR1 SGHTA, CDR2 FQGNSA. Trimming took off 2 bases at V and 1 base at J, with 13 bases between the two ends. Full variable domain (remainder filled in from reference TRBV7-2 and TRBJ2-3): GAGVSQSPSNKVTEKGKDVELRCDPISGHTALYWYRQSLGQGLEFLIYFQGNSAPDKSGLPSDRFSAERTGGSVSTLTIQRTQQEDSAVYLCASSLRSGGGTDTQYFGPGTRLTVL.

V usage is TRBV19 and J usage is TRBJ2-2, with D possibly being TRBD2 (6 bases). The CDR3 consists of 14 residues. CDR1 is LNHDA, CDR2 SQIVND, per germline (reference sequence). Deletions cut 5 bases from V and 4 bases from J, with 11 bases between. CDR3 in amino acids: CASSAGTSTGELFF. The CDR3 DNA is TGTGCCAGTAGTGCCGGGACTTCCACCGGGGAGCTGTTTTTT. Filled out from reference TRBV19 and TRBJ2-2, the complete variable domain reads DGGITQSPKYLFRKEGQNVTLSCEQNLNHDAMYWYRQDPGQGLRLIYYSQIVNDFQKGDIAEGYSVSREKKESFPLTVTSAQKNPTAFYLCASSAGTSTGELFFGEGSRLTVL.

At least ten counts were recorded for this clonotype. The chain joins TRBV7-2 to TRBJ1-1; 8 nucleotides match TRBD1. J lost 6 bases, V lost 5 bases, and 8 bases had no gene match. Germline assignment: CDR1 SGHTA and CDR2 FQGNSA. There are 14 residues in the CDR3. CDR3 amino acids: CASSLWTGSSEAFF. Here the CDR3 DNA reads TGTGCCAGCAGCCTATGGACAGGGTCATCTGAAGCTTTCTTT.

V and J are TRBV19 and TRBJ1-2; maybe TRBD1 (5 bases). This CDR3 spans 14 amino acids. V was shortened by 6 bases and J by 2 bases, with 13 bases between the two germline ends. Germline V lookup: CDR1 LNHDA, CDR2 SQIVND (reference sequence). CDR3 region: CASRLGTENYGYTF. In nucleotides, the CDR3 is TGTGCCAGTAGACTGGGGACGGAGAACTATGGCTACACCTTC.

This clonotype appeared many times. This rearrangement joins TRBV7-9 to TRBJ2-7; TRBD1 matches at 7 bases. Germline assignment: CDR1 SEHNR and CDR2 FQNEAQ (reference sequence). Trimming cost V 3 bases and J 1 base; bases outside gene matches: 9. The length of the CDR3 is 16 residues. The CDR3 sequence: CASSFFGQARSYEQYF. CDR3 bases: TGTGCCAGCAGCTTCTTTGGACAGGCCCGGTCCTACGAGCAGTACTTC.

This chain uses TRBV7-2 with TRBJ2-5; maybe TRBD2 (5 bases). Germline CDR1 SGHTA, CDR2 FQGNSA. The CDR3 is 14 residues long. V was pared by 5 bases and J by 3 bases, with 13 bases between. The CDR3 here is CASSGGLFEETQYF. CDR3 DNA: TGTGCCAGCAGCGGTGGACTTTTCGAAGAGACCCAGTACTTC.

This clonotype has more than one count but fewer than ten. This chain connects TRBV5-4 to TRBJ1-2, with a possible D match to TRBD1 (5 bases). The CDR3 is 14 amino acids. CDR1 and CDR2 (germline): SGHNT, YYREEE (reference sequence). V was cut by 3 bases and J by 2 bases, with 11 bases left in between. The CDR3 nucleotides are TGTGCCAGCAGCTCCCGCTGGGACAACTATGGCTACACCTTC. Translating it yields CASSSRWDNYGYTF.

The V call is TRBV7-9, the J call TRBJ2-3; a possible D gene is TRBD1 (5 bases). The DNA matches TRBJ1-5 better at its end, which makes the J call doubtful. Germline values: CDR1 SEHNR, CDR2 FQNEAQ (reference sequence). The CDR3 is 16 residues long. The CDR3 here is CASSLDTTSDRDTQHF. The CDR3 DNA reads as TGTGCCAGCAGCTTAGATACGACTAGCGACAGAGATACGCAGCATTTT.

V is TRBV7-2 and J is TRBJ2-5; TRBD2 matches at 8 bases. CDR1 and CDR2 from the germline V gene are SGHTA and FQGNSA. The CDR3 length is 16 residues. V lost 5 bases, J lost 1 base, and 9 bases stayed unmatched. This chain's CDR3 is CASSPGRAQIQETQYF. The CDR3 DNA reads as TGTGCCAGCAGCCCCGGGAGGGCCCAAATCCAAGAGACCCAGTACTTC. Full variable domain (outside the CDR3, taken from reference TRBV7-2 and TRBJ2-5): GAGVSQSPSNKVTEKGKDVELRCDPISGHTALYWYRQSLGQGLEFLIYFQGNSAPDKSGLPSDRFSAERTGGSVSTLTIQRTQQEDSAVYLCASSPGRAQIQETQYFGPGTRLLVL.

This clonotype was recorded a few times. V gene TRBV7-9 combines with J gene TRBJ1-4; 10 positions match TRBD1. V lost 5 bases, J lost 7 bases, and 7 bases stayed unmatched. Germline V gives CDR1 SEHNR, CDR2 FQNEAQ (reference sequence). The CDR3 is 15 residues long. The CDR3 region is CASSPDRGRGEKLFF. CDR3 in DNA: TGTGCCAGCAGCCCCGACAGGGGGCGCGGTGAAAAACTGTTTTTT.

At least ten counts were recorded for this clonotype. The chain combines TRBV29-1 with TRBJ2-7; no clear D gene. Germline-derived CDR1 and CDR2 are SQVTM and ANQGSEA. The CDR3 runs to 13 residues. V was shortened by 4 bases and J by 0 bases, with 10 bases between the two germline ends. The CDR3 DNA is TGCAGCGTTGCAGTGGGAAGCTCCTACGAGCAGTACTTC. It encodes CSVAVGSSYEQYF.

This clonotype has a handful of counts. The chain combines TRBV2 with TRBJ2-7; 8 nucleotides align to TRBD2. With 0 bases clipped from V and 2 bases from J, the junction kept 6 bases outside the gene matches. The CDR3 is made up of 16 amino acids. Germline CDR1 SNHLY, CDR2 FYNNEI. CDR3 residues: CASSEAGLVGPYEQYF. In nucleotides, the CDR3 is TGTGCCAGCAGTGAAGCGGGACTAGTGGGACCCTACGAGCAGTACTTC.

This chain joins TRBV15 and TRBJ2-5; D not certain. V lost 0 bases and J 5 bases, leaving 16 bases between the germline ends. The V gene's germline CDR1 is LNHNV and CDR2 YYDKDF (reference sequence). The CDR3 extends over 16 amino acids. CDR3 sequence reads: CATSRDSSGFGETQYF. Here the CDR3 DNA reads TGTGCCACCAGCAGAGATTCCTCGGGTTTTGGGGAGACCCAGTACTTC.

This clonotype occurred a few times. The V call is TRBV12-3 or TRBV12-4, the J call TRBJ1-2; D remains ambiguous. This CDR3 contains 14 residues. V gave up 6 bases and J gave up 6 bases, with 17 bases separating them. Here the CDR3 DNA reads TGTGCCAGCAGCTTCTCTGGCGGCGGTGATGGCTACACCTTC. Its translation is CASSFSGGGDGYTF.

V and J are TRBV7-9 and TRBJ1-4; possible D gene TRBD1, 6 bases. The germline V gene has CDR1 SEHNR and CDR2 FQNEAQ (reference sequence). The CDR3 has 16 amino acids. Trimming left V 6 bases short and J 5 bases short, with 19 bases between. The CDR3 bases are TGTGCCAGCAGTTCGGGCAGGGGCGCCCGGAATGAAAAACTGTTTTTT. Translated, it gives CASSSGRGARNEKLFF.

This rearrangement joins TRBV6-5 to TRBJ1-6; D gene uncertain. The CDR3 has 14 residues. V was pared by 4 bases and J by 6 bases, with 10 bases between. CDR1 MNHEY and CDR2 SVGAGI come from the germline V gene. The CDR3 DNA reads as TGTGCCAGCAGTTTCAGTCAGATTAATTCACCCCTCCACTTT. It codes for CASSFSQINSPLHF.

V is TRBV20-1 and J is TRBJ2-1; 10 nucleotides match TRBD2. The CDR3 sequence is 18 residues long. Germline V gene sequence: CDR1 DFQATT, CDR2 SNEGSKA (reference sequence). After removal of 7 bases from V and 7 bases from J, the junction contained 22 bases not matched to a gene. The CDR3 protein is CSVRSYLRAGGPRNEQFF. The CDR3, as DNA: TGCAGTGTCAGGAGTTACCTGAGAGCGGGGGGGCCGAGAAATGAGCAGTTCTTC.

In its sample, this clonotype was seen a few times. The chain has TRBV12-5 and TRBJ2-7, with D uncertain. Germline CDR1 and CDR2: LGHNT and FRNRAP. V lost 0 bases and J lost 3, with 12 bases in between. This CDR3 is built from 15 residues. The CDR3 spells CASGLVLRTGYEQYF. The CDR3 DNA sequence: TGTGCTAGTGGTTTGGTATTGAGGACGGGCTACGAGCAGTACTTC.

This clonotype turned up a few times. V is TRBV7-6 and J is TRBJ1-6, with D tentatively TRBD1 (6 bases). The CDR3 has 16 residues. Per germline, CDR1 SGHVS and CDR2 FNYEAQ. The V end was cut by 3 bases, the J end by 7 bases, with 16 bases between. For the CDR3, the DNA is TGTGCCAGCAGCTTGGCCCGGACAGAACAAAATTCACCCCTCCACTTT. Its translation: CASSLARTEQNSPLHF.

Many counts were recorded for this clonotype. This chain uses TRBV19 with TRBJ1-1; 10 nucleotides line up with TRBD1. Germline V lookup: CDR1 LNHDA, CDR2 SQIVND (reference sequence). This CDR3 comprises 14 residues. V trimming: 2 bases; J trimming: 11 bases; junction bases outside the gene matches: 8. In DNA form, the CDR3 reads TGTGCCAGTAGTATATCGGGACAGGGGATCGGGGCTTTCTTT. This codes for CASSISGQGIGAFF.

This clonotype was counted between two and nine times. The J gene is TRBJ1-5, the V gene TRBV6-2 or TRBV6-3, with TRBD1 matching over 12 bases. The germline CDR1 and CDR2 sequences are MNHEY and SVGEGT. The CDR3 totals 16 residues. J was trimmed by 6 bases and V by 6 bases; bases with no gene match: 9. The CDR3 coding sequence is TGTGCCAGCAGGCGCCCGGGACAGGGGGCTTTTCAGCCCCAGCATTTT. Translating gives CASRRPGQGAFQPQHF.